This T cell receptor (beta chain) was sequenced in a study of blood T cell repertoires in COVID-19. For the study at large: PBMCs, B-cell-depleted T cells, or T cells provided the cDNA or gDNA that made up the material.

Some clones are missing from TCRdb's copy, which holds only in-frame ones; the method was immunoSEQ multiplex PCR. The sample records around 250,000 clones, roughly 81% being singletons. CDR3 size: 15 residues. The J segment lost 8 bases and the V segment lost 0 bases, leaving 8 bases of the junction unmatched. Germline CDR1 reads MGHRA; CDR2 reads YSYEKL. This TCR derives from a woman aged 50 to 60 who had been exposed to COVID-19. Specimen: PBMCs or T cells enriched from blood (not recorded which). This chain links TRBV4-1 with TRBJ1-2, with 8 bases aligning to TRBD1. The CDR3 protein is CASSQDVTTGVGYTF. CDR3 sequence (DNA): TGCGCCAGCAGCCAAGACGTCACGACAGGGGTCGGCTACACCTTC.